This passage covers 9 T cell receptor beta chains from one sample sequenced in a study of Japanese encephalitis immunity and Zika vaccine responses. TCRdb re-called the 5' RACE reads through MiXCR, storing one row per CDR3 protein. The data show approximately 250 distinct CDR3 sequences, 2% to 2.5% seen once. CFSE-labeled PBMCs were cultured roughly 6 days with peptide pools, each at 0.75 to 1 ug/mL. The sequencing here drew on antigen-activated CD8+ T cells from blood, cultured, taken during a Zika inactivated vaccine study. Receptors were obtained from an adult man who received an inactivated Zika virus vaccine.

Turning to this clonotype: The final CDR3 position lacks the conserved phenylalanine or tryptophan, pointing to a likely read error. The CDR3 DNA reads TGCGCCAGCAGCCAAGATGGCGGGGTGGGGACTGAAGCTTTCCTT. It codes for CASSQDGGVGTEAFL. The rearrangement links TRBV4-3 to TRBJ1-1; D is ambiguous. The CDR3 is made up of 15 amino acids. Trimming removed 0 bases from V and 5 bases from J, with 13 bases in between. Germline CDR1 reads LGHNA; CDR2 reads YSLEER.

By share, this clonotype ranks as large. The chain recombines TRBV2 with TRBJ1-5; D uncertain. CDR1 SNHLY and CDR2 FYNNEI come from the germline V gene. Deletions cut 6 bases from V and 3 bases from J, with 15 bases between. This CDR3 has 15 residues. The CDR3 region is CASRLFGGNNQPQHF. In DNA, the CDR3 is TGTGCCAGCAGGCTTTTCGGAGGGAACAATCAGCCCCAGCATTTT.

In its sample, this clonotype ranks as large. The chain combines TRBV5-3 with TRBJ1-3, with 8 bases lining up with TRBD1. Being an ORF, TRBV5-3 has a function that is uncertain. The CDR3 sequence is 16 residues long. V lost 3 bases and J lost 8; bases outside the gene matches: 13. CDR3 coding DNA: TGTGCCAGAAGCTGGGACCCGACAGGGGTGGGATACACCATATATTTT. Residues: CARSWDPTGVGYTIYF.

Judged by abundance, this clonotype is large (0.1 to 1%). The J gene is TRBJ1-1, the V gene TRBV4-3; weak D call: TRBD1 (6 bases). From germline, CDR1 is LGHNA and CDR2 YSLEER. This CDR3 has 13 residues. Between the trimmed V and J ends, which lost 4 bases and 3 bases, there was a span of 9 bases. This chain's CDR3 is CASSLGHYTEAFF. The DNA of the CDR3 is TGCGCCAGCAGCCTGGGACATTACACTGAAGCTTTCTTT.

By frequency in the sample, this clonotype is medium-sized. J is TRBJ2-1 and V is TRBV4-3, with 10 bases lining up with TRBD2. CDR3 length: 16 residues. CDR1 LGHNA and CDR2 YSLEER come from the germline V gene. J gave up 10 bases and V 2 bases, and 11 bases lay outside the gene matches. The CDR3 loop reads CASSQMDTSGAEEQFF. The CDR3 nucleotides are TGCGCCAGCAGCCAAATGGATACTAGCGGGGCAGAGGAGCAGTTCTTC.

This clonotype is judged large. The rearrangement joins TRBV4-3 to TRBJ2-1; no clear D gene. Trimming stripped 0 bases from V and 7 bases from J, with 1 base between. CDR3 length: 11 amino acids. The germline gives CDR1 LGHNA, CDR2 YSLEER. In DNA form, the CDR3 reads TGCGCCAGCAGCCAAGAGAATGAGCAGTTCTTC. Amino acids: CASSQENEQFF.

This clonotype is judged large. The V gene is TRBV4-3, the J gene TRBJ2-7, with a weak D call TRBD2 (7 bases). In germline, CDR1 is LGHNA, CDR2 YSLEER. V was shortened by 3 bases and J by 4 bases, with 19 bases between the two germline ends. This CDR3 contains 16 residues. CDR3 sequence reads: CASSQDTGRGKYEQYF. In DNA, the CDR3 is TGCGCCAGCAGCCAGGATACGGGGAGGGGGAAATACGAGCAGTACTTC.

This clonotype is judged large. The rearrangement links TRBV4-3 to TRBJ1-1; possibly TRBD1 for D (5 bases). The germline CDR1 and CDR2 sequences are LGHNA and YSLEER. The CDR3 contains 15 residues. With 1 base removed from V and 3 bases from J, the gap between germline ends came to 12 bases. This CDR3 reads CASSQGSWGDTEAFF. The CDR3 DNA follows: TGCGCCAGCAGCCAAGGGTCTTGGGGGGACACTGAAGCTTTCTTT.

In its sample, this clonotype ranks as medium-sized. V is TRBV28 and J is TRBJ2-7; D remains ambiguous. Trimming left V 7 bases short and J 6 bases short, with 10 bases between. The CDR3 consists of 11 residues. Germline lookup yields CDR1 MDHEN and CDR2 SYDVKM. The DNA of the CDR3 is TGTGCCAGCACCCCGCCGAGCGAGCAGTACGTC. As protein: CASTPPSEQYV.